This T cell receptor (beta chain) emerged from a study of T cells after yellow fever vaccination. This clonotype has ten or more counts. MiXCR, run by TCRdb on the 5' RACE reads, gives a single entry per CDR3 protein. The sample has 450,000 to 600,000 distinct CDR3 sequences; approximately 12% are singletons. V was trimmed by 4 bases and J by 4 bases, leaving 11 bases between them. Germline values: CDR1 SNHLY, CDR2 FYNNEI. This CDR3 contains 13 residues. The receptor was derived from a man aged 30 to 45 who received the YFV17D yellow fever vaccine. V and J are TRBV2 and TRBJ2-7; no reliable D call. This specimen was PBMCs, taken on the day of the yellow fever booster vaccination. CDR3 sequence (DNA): TGTGCCAGCAGTGGCCAAATTAATTACGAGCAGTACTTC. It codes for CASSGQINYEQYF.